This is a list of T cell receptor beta chains from one sample in a study of T cell responses to AZD1222 COVID-19 vaccine. The data were produced by immunoSEQ multiplex PCR, yet TCRdb's version contains in-frame clones alone and is incomplete. This sample has tens of thousands of clones, with about 92% found just once. The sequenced sample was peripheral blood, obtained on day 0 of AZD1222 vaccination. These TCRs come from an adult in good health. CDR3s leave out the opening cysteine and the closing phenylalanine or tryptophan.

>TRBV7-6
ASSLAGGPGDEQY
>TRBV18
ASSPPNRGHQETQY
>TRBV5-1
ASSWGTSGGPY
>TRBV6-5
ASSYSGAEIYYEQY
>TRBV7-8
ASSPPLQRDGYGYT
>TRBV18
ASSPRASPTEQF
>TRBV10-2
ASSEFFSYNSPLH
>TRBV19
ASSIRASGGTGELF
>TRBV11-3
ASSLDDRRAEAF
>TRBV7-9
ASSSTFRGPGANVLT
>TRBV4-1
ASSHGLAGLVDTQY
>TRBV12-5
ASGPTGGAGSNYGYT